These 22 T cell receptor beta chains originate from one sample sequenced in a study of OX40 agonist ivuxolimab in advanced cancers. Profiling relied on immunoSEQ multiplex PCR, and the TCRdb table lists in-frame clones only, not all of them. Of 40,000 to 45,000 clones listed, approximately 86% are singletons. Source: CD4+ or CD8+ T cells sorted from blood, taken in a trial of the OX40 agonist ivuxolimab. The receptors were sampled from an adult with an advanced solid tumor such as melanoma, head and neck, liver or kidney cancer.

This chain uses TRBV5-4 with TRBJ1-2; D is perhaps TRBD1 (6 bases). The V gene lost 4 bases and the J gene lost 7 bases, with 20 bases spanning the gap. Per germline, CDR1 SGHNT and CDR2 YYREEE (reference sequence). The CDR3 consists of 15 residues. CDR3 nucleotides: TGTGCCAGCAGCCGAGAAAGGGGGGCGCCCAGTGGCTACACCTTC. This sequence encodes CASSRERGAPSGYTF.

This clone is medium-sized by share. The chain uses TRBV5-8 and TRBJ1-5, with 7 bases identical to TRBD1. The CDR3 extends over 15 amino acids. Germline V gene sequence: CDR1 SGHTS, CDR2 YDEGEE. V was pared by 0 bases and J by 4 bases, with 4 bases of the junction left unmatched. CDR3 residues: CASSLEGGRNQPQHF. The DNA for the CDR3 is TGTGCCAGCAGCTTGGAAGGGGGCCGAAATCAGCCCCAGCATTTT.

The J gene is TRBJ1-2, the V gene TRBV5-4, with no clear D. The CDR3 runs 15 residues. The V and J ends lost 4 bases and 2 bases respectively, with 15 bases between them. Germline V gene data show CDR1 as SGHNT and CDR2 as YYREEE (reference sequence). The CDR3 region is CASSLIGSSNYGYTF. CDR3 nucleotides: TGTGCCAGCAGCCTCATAGGGAGTTCCAACTATGGCTACACCTTC.

This CDR3 is CATLGTSADTQYF. CDR3 nucleotides: TGTGCAACCCTGGGGACTAGCGCAGATACGCAGTATTTT. The V gene is TRBV10-3, the J gene TRBJ2-3, with 10 positions matching TRBD2. CDR3 length: 13 amino acids. Germline values: CDR1 ENHRY, CDR2 SYGVKD.

The rearrangement joins TRBV9 to TRBJ2-3; D not resolved. V was cut by 0 bases and J by 0 bases, with 8 bases left in between. Germline V CDR1 and CDR2: SGDLS, YYNGEE. The CDR3 length is 15 residues. The DNA for the CDR3 is TGTGCCAGCAGCGTAGAATCAACTAGCACAGATACGCAGTATTTT. Translating it yields CASSVESTSTDTQYF. Complete variable domain (other parts from reference TRBV9 and TRBJ2-3): DSGVTQTPKHLITATGQRVTLRCSPRSGDLSVYWYQQSLDQGLQFLIQYYNGEERAKGNILERFSAQQFPDLHSELNLSSLELGDSALYFCASSVESTSTDTQYFGPGTRLTVL.

This chain connects TRBV2 to TRBJ2-1; 9 positions match TRBD2. CDR3 length: 14 residues. J gave up 8 bases and V 4 bases, and 6 bases lay outside the gene matches. Germline values: CDR1 SNHLY, CDR2 FYNNEI. The CDR3 protein is CASSGAGGNDEQFF. CDR3 nucleotide sequence: TGTGCCAGCAGTGGGGCGGGGGGGAACGATGAGCAGTTCTTC. Based on the CDR3 plus reference TRBV2 and TRBJ2-1, the full variable domain is EPEVTQTPSHQVTQMGQEVILRCVPISNHLYFYWYRQILGQKVEFLVSFYNNEISEKSEIFDDQFSVERPDGSNFTLKIRSTKLEDSAMYFCASSGAGGNDEQFFGPGTRLTVL.

This clone was picked up a small number of times. The chain combines TRBV6-1 with TRBJ2-7; a possible D gene is TRBD2 (6 bases). This CDR3 is 16 amino acids long. Germline lookup yields CDR1 MNHNS and CDR2 SASEGT. The V and J ends lost 3 bases and 2 bases respectively, with 17 bases between them. Written as DNA, the CDR3 is TGTGCCAGCAGTGACCGGGGACTGGGGTCCACCTACGAGCAGTACTTC. This codes for CASSDRGLGSTYEQYF.

The rearrangement uses TRBV28 and TRBJ2-2; 15 positions match TRBD2. This CDR3 region has 16 residues. The J segment lost 3 bases and the V segment lost 6 bases, leaving 2 bases of the junction unmatched. Germline assignment: CDR1 MDHEN and CDR2 SYDVKM. CDR3 sequence reads: CASRGLAGGDTGELFF. For the CDR3, the DNA is TGTGCCAGCAGGGGACTAGCGGGAGGAGACACCGGGGAGCTGTTTTTT.

The genes are TRBV19 and TRBJ2-1; D may be TRBD2 (6 bases). This CDR3 region has 13 residues. CDR1 is LNHDA and CDR2 is SQIVND in the germline V gene (reference sequence). The V and J ends lost 6 bases and 6 bases respectively, with 12 bases between them. The CDR3: CASSGLPGNEQFF. CDR3 bases: TGTGCCAGTAGCGGACTACCAGGCAATGAGCAGTTCTTC.

CDR3 sequence: CASSPGGQGLHGYTF. CDR3 sequence (DNA): TGTGCCAGCTCCCCCGGGGGACAGGGTCTTCATGGCTACACCTTC. The rearrangement links TRBV6-5 to TRBJ1-2, with 9 positions matching TRBD1. There are 15 residues in the CDR3. Germline V gene sequence: CDR1 MNHEY, CDR2 SVGAGI. Trimming took 8 bases from V and 6 from J; bases not matched to a gene: 13.

The rearrangement joins TRBV7-9 to TRBJ1-3; D is perhaps TRBD1 (6 bases). This CDR3 contains 17 residues. Germline-derived CDR1 and CDR2 are SEHNR and FQNEAQ (reference sequence). V shed 4 bases and J shed 0 bases, with 16 bases lying between them. CDR3 sequence reads: CASSSNQGTYSGNTIYF. In DNA form, the CDR3 reads TGTGCCAGCAGCTCCAACCAGGGGACGTACTCTGGAAACACCATATATTTT.

CDR3 protein: CASSEGPGTGNTIYF. The CDR3 DNA sequence: TGTGCCAGCAGCGAGGGCCCCGGAACTGGAAACACCATATATTTT. The chain has TRBV7-7 and TRBJ1-3; D remains unclear. V was trimmed by 5 bases and J by 2 bases, leaving 13 bases between them. Germline-derived CDR1 and CDR2 are SSHAT and FNYEAQ (reference sequence). The CDR3 has 15 residues.

The J gene is TRBJ2-7, the V gene TRBV11-2, with D perhaps matching TRBD1 or TRBD2 (5 bases each). The CDR3 runs 13 residues. Trimming took off 3 bases at V and 4 bases at J, with 10 bases between the two ends. From germline, CDR1 is SGHAT and CDR2 FQNNGV. The CDR3, as DNA: TGTGCCAGCAGCTTGGGGGAAGGATACGAGCAGTACTTC. Translating it yields CASSLGEGYEQYF.

The chain is built from TRBV6-1 and TRBJ2-5; 7 nucleotides line up with TRBD2. Looked up from germline, CDR1 is MNHNS and CDR2 is SASEGT. V was clipped by 1 base and J by 2 bases; unmatched bases: 7. The length of the CDR3 is 16 residues. The CDR3 reads CASSEGGGGGQETQYF. The DNA of the CDR3 is TGTGCCAGCAGTGAAGGGGGGGGAGGTGGGCAAGAGACCCAGTACTTC.

The chain carries TRBV6-5 and TRBJ2-3, with no clear D. The germline V gene encodes CDR1 MNHEY and CDR2 SVGAGI. The length of the CDR3 is 13 residues. V lost 6 bases to trimming and J lost 2 bases, with 9 bases between them. DNA for the CDR3: TGTGCCAGCAGCCCTCTCCACACAGATACGCAGTATTTT. This encodes CASSPLHTDTQYF.

Worth noting for this clone: The junction departs from germline at one end; a sequencing error may be responsible. The chain links TRBV7-2 to TRBJ1-1; the D gene is possibly TRBD1 (6 bases). Germline assignment: CDR1 SGHTA and CDR2 FQGNSA. This CDR3 contains 15 residues. CDR3 region: CASSLADRINTGAFF. The CDR3 DNA follows: TGTGCCAGCAGCTTAGCGGACAGAATCAACACTGGAGCTTTCTTT.

The V gene is TRBV10-2, the J gene TRBJ1-2, with TRBD1 identical over 7 bases. V lost 0 bases and J lost 0; bases outside the gene matches: 4. Germline V gene sequence: CDR1 WSHSY, CDR2 SAAADI. The CDR3 contains 16 residues. This CDR3 is CASSESRTGPNYGYTF. The CDR3 DNA is TGCGCCAGCAGTGAGTCGAGGACAGGCCCTAACTATGGCTACACCTTC.

This chain uses TRBV9 with TRBJ2-1, with 7 bases that match TRBD1. Trimming took 0 bases from V and 6 from J; bases not matched to a gene: 6. Germline V lookup: CDR1 SGDLS, CDR2 YYNGEE. The CDR3 loop spans 15 amino acids. The DNA of the CDR3 is TGTGCCAGCAGCGTAGCCCGGACAGGCTTCAATGAGCAGTTCTTC. This encodes CASSVARTGFNEQFF.

The genes are TRBV19 and TRBJ2-7; 11 nucleotides match TRBD1. Trimming at V came to 4 bases and at J to 2 bases, leaving 4 bases not matched to a gene. This CDR3 region has 15 residues. Germline V gives CDR1 LNHDA, CDR2 SQIVND (reference sequence). The CDR3 nucleotides read TGTGCCAGTAGTAAGGCGGGACAGGGGGCCTACGAGCAGTACTTC. Translation: CASSKAGQGAYEQYF.

This clone was observed a few times. The rearrangement links TRBV5-5 to TRBJ1-4; 8 bases align to TRBD1. From germline, CDR1 is SGHKS and CDR2 YYEKEE (reference sequence). The CDR3 is 14 residues long. With V trimmed by 4 bases and J by 8 bases, 7 bases remained unmatched. This CDR3 is CASSLRDRWEKLFF. The CDR3 DNA sequence: TGTGCCAGCAGCCTCCGGGACAGGTGGGAAAAACTGTTTTTT.

This chain links TRBV7-9 with TRBJ2-5; D gene unclear. Trimming cost V 5 bases and J 3 bases, with 13 bases left between them. This CDR3 has 14 residues. Germline-derived CDR1 and CDR2 are SEHNR and FQNEAQ (reference sequence). CDR3 sequence reads: CASSPGPSKETQYF. The CDR3 nucleotides are TGTGCCAGCAGCCCAGGCCCAAGCAAAGAGACCCAGTACTTC.

This rearrangement joins TRBV2 to TRBJ2-6; D possibly corresponds to TRBD1 (6 bases). Trimming shortened V by 6 bases and J by 5 bases, and 14 bases separated the two germline ends. The germline gives CDR1 SNHLY, CDR2 FYNNEI. The CDR3 has 15 residues. CDR3 in amino acids: CASSDRLTRANVLTF. The DNA of the CDR3 is TGTGCCAGCAGCGACAGGTTGACGAGGGCCAACGTCCTGACTTTC.